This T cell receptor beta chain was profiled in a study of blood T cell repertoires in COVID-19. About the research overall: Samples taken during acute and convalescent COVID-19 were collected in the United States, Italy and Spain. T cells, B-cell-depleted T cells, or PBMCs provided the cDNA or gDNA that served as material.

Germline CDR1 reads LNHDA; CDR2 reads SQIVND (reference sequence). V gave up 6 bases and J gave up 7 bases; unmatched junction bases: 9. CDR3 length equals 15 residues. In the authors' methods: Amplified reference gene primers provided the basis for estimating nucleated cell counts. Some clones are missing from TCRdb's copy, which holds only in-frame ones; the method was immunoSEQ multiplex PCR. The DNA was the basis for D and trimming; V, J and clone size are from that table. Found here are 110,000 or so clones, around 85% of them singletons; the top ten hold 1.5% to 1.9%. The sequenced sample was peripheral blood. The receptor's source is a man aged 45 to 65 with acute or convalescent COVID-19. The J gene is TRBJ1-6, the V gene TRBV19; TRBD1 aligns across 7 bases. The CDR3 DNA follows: TGTGCCAGTAGCCATCGGACAGGAAAGAATTCACCCCTCCACTTT. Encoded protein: CASSHRTGKNSPLHF.